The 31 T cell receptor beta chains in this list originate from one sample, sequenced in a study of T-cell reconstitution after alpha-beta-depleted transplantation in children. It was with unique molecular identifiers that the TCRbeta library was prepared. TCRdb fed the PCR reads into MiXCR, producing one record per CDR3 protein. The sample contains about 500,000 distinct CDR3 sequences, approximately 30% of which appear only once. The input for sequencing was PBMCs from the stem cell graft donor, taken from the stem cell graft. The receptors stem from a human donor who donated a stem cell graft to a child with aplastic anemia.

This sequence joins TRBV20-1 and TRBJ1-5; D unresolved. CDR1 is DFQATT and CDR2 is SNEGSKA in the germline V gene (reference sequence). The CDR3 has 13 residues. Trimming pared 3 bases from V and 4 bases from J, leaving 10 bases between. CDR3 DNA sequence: TGCAGTGCTAGGGATGGGCTGAATCAGCCCCAGCATTTT. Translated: CSARDGLNQPQHF.

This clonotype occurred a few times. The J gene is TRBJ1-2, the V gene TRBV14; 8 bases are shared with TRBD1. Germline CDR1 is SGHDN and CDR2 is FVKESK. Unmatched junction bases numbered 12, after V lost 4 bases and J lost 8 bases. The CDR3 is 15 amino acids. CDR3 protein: CASSPRVTGGYGYTF. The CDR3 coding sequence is TGTGCCAGCAGCCCACGTGTAACAGGGGGTTACGGCTACACCTTC. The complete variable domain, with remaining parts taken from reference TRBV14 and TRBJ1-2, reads EAGVTQFPSHSVIEKGQTVTLRCDPISGHDNLYWYRRVMGKEIKFLLHFVKESKQDESGMPNNRFLAERTGGTYSTLKVQPAELEDSGVYFCASSPRVTGGYGYTFGSGTRLTVV.

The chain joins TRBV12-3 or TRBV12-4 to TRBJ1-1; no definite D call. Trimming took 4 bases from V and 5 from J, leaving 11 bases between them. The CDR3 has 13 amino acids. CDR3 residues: CASSWARGTEAFF. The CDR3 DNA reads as TGTGCCAGCAGTTGGGCGCGAGGGACTGAAGCTTTCTTT.

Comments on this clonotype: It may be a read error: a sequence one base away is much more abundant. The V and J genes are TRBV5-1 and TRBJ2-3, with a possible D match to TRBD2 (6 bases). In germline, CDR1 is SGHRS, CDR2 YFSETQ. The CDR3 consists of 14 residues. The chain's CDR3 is CASSLRGGTATQYF. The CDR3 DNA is TGCGCCAGCAGCCTAAGGGGAGGCACAGCTACGCAGTATTTT.

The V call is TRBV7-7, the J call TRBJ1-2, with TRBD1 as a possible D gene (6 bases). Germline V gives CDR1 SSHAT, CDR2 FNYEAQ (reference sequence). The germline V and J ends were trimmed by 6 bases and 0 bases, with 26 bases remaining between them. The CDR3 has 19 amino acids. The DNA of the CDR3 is TGTGCCAGCAGTTGCTGCCCTCCGGGACAAGTACCAGCTAACTATGGCTACACCTTC. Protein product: CASSCCPPGQVPANYGYTF.

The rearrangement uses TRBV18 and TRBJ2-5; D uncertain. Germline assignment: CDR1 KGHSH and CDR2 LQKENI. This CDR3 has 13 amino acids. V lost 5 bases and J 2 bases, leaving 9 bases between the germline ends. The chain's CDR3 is CASSRSGQETQYF. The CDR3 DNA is TGTGCCAGCTCAAGGAGTGGGCAAGAGACCCAGTACTTC.

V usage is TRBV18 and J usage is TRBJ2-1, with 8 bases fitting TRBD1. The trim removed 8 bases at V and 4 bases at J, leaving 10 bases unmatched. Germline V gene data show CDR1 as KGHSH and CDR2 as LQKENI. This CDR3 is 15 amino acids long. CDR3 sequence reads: CASTTGEVGYNEQFF. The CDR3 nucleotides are TGTGCCAGCACGACAGGGGAGGTTGGATACAATGAGCAGTTCTTC. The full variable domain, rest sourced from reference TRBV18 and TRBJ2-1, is NAGVMQNPRHLVRRRGQEARLRCSPMKGHSHVYWYRQLPEEGLKFMVYLQKENIIDESGMPKERFSAEFPKEGPSILRIQQVVRGDSAAYFCASTTGEVGYNEQFFGPGTRLTVL.

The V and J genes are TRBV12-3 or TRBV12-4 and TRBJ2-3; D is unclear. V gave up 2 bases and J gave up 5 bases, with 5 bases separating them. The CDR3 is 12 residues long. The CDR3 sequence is CASSLIEDTQYF. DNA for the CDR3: TGTGCCAGCAGTTTAATAGAAGATACGCAGTATTTT.

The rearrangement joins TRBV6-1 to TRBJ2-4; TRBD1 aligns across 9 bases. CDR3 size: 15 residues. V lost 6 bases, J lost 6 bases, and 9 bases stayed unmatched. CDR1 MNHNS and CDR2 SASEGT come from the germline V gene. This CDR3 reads CASRPPGQGLNIQYF. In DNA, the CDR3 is TGTGCCAGCAGACCTCCGGGACAGGGTCTAAACATTCAGTACTTC.

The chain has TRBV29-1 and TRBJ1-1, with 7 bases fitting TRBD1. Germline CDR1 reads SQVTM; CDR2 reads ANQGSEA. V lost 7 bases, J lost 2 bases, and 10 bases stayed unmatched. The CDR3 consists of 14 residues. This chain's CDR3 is CSAQNRQGNTEAFF. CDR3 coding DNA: TGCAGCGCCCAAAACCGACAGGGAAACACTGAAGCTTTCTTT.

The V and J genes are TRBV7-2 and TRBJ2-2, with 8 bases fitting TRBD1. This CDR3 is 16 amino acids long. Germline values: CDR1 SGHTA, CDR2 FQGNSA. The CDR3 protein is CVAASQGAIGTGELFF. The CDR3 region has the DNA TGTGTTGCGGCTTCGCAGGGGGCGATTGGCACCGGGGAGCTGTTTTTT. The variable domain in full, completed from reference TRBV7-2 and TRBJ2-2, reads GAGVSQSPSNKVTEKGKDVELRCDPISGHTALYWYRQSLGQGLEFLIYFQGNSAPDKSGLPSDRFSAERTGGSVSTLTIQRTQQEDSAVYLCVAASQGAIGTGELFFGEGSRLTVL.

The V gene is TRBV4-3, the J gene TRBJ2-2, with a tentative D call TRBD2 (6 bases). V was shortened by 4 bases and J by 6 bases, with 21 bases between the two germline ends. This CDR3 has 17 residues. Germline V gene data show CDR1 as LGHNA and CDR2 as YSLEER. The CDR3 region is CASSPGVGEEGAGELFF. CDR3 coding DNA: TGCGCCAGCAGCCCGGGGGTGGGGGAGGAGGGCGCCGGGGAGCTGTTTTTT.

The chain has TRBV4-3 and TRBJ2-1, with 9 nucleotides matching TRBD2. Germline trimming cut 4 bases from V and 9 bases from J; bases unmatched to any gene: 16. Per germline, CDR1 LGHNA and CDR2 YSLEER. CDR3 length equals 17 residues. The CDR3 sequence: CASSLDPLAGALVEQFF. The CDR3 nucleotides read TGCGCCAGCAGCCTCGACCCGTTAGCGGGAGCTTTGGTTGAGCAGTTCTTC.

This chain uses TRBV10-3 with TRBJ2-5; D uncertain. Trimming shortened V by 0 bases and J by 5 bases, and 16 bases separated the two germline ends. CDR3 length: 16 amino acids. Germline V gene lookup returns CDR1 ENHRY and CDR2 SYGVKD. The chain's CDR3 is CAISESEGPTSETQYF. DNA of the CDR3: TGTGCCATCAGTGAGTCGGAAGGGCCAACCTCCGAGACCCAGTACTTC.

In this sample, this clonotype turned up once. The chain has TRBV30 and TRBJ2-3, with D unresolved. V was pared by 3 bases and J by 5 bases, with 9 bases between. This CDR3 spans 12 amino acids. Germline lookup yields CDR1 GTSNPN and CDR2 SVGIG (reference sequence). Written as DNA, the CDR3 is TGTGCCTGGAGCGGTGGCTTAGATACGCAGTATTTT. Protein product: CAWSGGLDTQYF. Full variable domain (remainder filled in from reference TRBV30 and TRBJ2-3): SQTIHQWPATLVQPVGSPLSLECTVEGTSNPNLYWYRQAAGRGLQLLFYSVGIGQISSEVPQNLSASRPQDRQFILSSKKLLLSDSGFYLCAWSGGLDTQYFGPGTRLTVL.

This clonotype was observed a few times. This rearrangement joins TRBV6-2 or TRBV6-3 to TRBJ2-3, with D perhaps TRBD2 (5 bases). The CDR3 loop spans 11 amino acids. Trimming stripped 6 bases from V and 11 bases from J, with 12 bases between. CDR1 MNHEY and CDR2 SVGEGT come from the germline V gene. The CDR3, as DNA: TGTGCCAGCAGCCACGGACGGGGGCAGTATTTT. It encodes CASSHGRGQYF.

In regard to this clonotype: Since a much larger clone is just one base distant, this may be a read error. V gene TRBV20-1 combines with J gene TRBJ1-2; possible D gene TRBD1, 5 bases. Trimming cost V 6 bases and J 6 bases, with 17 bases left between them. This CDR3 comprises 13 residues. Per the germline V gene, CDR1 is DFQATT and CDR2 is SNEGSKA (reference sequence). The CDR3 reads CSATRQPDNGYTF. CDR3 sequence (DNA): TGCAGTGCGACGCGACAGCCCGACAATGGCTACACCTTC.

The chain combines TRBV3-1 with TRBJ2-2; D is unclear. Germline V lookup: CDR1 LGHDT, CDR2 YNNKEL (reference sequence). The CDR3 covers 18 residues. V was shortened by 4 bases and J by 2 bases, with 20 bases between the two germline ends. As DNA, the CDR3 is TGTGCCAGCAGCCGAATTTTGGACCTGCCCCGCAACACCGGGGAGCTGTTTTTT. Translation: CASSRILDLPRNTGELFF.

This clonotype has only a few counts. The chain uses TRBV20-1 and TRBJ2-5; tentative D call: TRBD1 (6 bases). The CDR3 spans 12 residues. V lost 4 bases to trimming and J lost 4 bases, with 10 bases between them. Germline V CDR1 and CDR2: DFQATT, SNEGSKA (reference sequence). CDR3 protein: CSATTGRETQYF. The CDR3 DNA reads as TGCAGTGCTACCACAGGGAGAGAGACCCAGTACTTC.

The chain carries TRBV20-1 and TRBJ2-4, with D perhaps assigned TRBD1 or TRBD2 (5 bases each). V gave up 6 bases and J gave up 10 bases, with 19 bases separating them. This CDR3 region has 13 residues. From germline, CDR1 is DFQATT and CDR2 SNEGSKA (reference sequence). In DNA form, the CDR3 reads TGCAGTGCCCAGGGACCCGGGACCCTAATTCAGTACTTC. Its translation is CSAQGPGTLIQYF.

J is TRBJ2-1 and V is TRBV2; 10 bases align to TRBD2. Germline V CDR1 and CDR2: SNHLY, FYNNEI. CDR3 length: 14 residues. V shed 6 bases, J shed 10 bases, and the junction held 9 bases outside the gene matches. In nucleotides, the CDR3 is TGTGCCAGCAGACGGACTAGCGGTGTAAGGGAGCAGTTCTTC. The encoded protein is CASRRTSGVREQFF.

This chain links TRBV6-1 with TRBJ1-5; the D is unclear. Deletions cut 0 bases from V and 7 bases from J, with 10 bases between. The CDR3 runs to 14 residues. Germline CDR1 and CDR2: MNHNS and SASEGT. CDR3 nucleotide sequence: TGTGCCAGCAGTGAAGCCGGTGACCGCCAGCCCCAGCATTTT. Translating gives CASSEAGDRQPQHF.

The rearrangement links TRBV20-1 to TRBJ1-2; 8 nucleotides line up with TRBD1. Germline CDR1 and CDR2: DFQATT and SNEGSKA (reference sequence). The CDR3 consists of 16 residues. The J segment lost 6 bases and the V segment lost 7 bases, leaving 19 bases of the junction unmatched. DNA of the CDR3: TGCAGTGGGTCGGGGGGGCCTCCAGGGACAGGAGATGGCTACACCTTC. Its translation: CSGSGGPPGTGDGYTF.

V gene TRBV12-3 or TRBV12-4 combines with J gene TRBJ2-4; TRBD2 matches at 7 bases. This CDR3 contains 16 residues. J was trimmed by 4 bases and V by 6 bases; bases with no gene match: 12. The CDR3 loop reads CASSPSSRGRKNIQYF. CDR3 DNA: TGTGCCAGCAGCCCCTCATCCCGCGGGAGAAAAAACATTCAGTACTTC.

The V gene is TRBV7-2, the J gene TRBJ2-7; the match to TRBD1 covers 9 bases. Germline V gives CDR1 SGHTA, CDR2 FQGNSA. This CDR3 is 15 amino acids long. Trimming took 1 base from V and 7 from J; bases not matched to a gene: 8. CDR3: CASSLVGTGKGEQYF. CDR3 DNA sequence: TGTGCCAGCAGCTTAGTCGGGACAGGGAAAGGGGAGCAGTACTTC.

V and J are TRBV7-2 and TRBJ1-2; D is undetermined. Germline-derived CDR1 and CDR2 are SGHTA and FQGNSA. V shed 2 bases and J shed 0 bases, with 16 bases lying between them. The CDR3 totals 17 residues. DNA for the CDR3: TGTGCCAGCAGCTTAAGGATTGGGCATTTAGCTAACTATGGCTACACCTTC. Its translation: CASSLRIGHLANYGYTF.

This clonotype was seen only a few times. The CDR3 region has the DNA TGTGCCAGCAGCGACCGGGACAGGGGGCTCCACGAGCAGTACTTC. Residues: CASSDRDRGLHEQYF. The chain couples TRBV12-3 or TRBV12-4 to TRBJ2-7, with 12 nucleotides matching TRBD1. V lost 6 bases and J lost 5; bases outside the gene matches: 8. This CDR3 comprises 15 residues.

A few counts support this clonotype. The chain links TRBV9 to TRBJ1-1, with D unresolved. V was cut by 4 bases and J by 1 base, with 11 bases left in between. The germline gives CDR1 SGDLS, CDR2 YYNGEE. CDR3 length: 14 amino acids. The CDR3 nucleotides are TGTGCCAGCAGCAAGGACGGCAAGAACACTGAAGCTTTCTTT. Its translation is CASSKDGKNTEAFF.

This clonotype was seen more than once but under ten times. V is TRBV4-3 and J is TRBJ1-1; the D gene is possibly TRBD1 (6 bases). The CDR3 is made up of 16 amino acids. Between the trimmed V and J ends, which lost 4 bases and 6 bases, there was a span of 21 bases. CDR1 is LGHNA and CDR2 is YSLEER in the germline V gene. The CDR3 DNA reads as TGCGCCAGCAGCCCTGACGGGGGGCAGGGGCGAGCTGAAGCTTTCTTT. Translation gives CASSPDGGQGRAEAFF.

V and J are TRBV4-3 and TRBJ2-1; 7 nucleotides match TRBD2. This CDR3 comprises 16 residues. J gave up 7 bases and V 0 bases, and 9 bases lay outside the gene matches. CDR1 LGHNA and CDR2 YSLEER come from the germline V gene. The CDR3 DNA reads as TGCGCCAGCAGCCAAGATTTCCTAGCGGAAGGGAATGAGCAGTTCTTC. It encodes CASSQDFLAEGNEQFF.

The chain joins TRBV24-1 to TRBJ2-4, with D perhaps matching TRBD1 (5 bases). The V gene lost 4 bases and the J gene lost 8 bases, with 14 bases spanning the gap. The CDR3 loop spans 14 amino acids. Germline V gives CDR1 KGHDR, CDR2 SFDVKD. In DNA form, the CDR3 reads TGTGCCACCAGTGACGTACAGGCCGCGGACATTCAGTACTTC. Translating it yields CATSDVQAADIQYF.